This is a list of T cell receptor beta chains from one sample in a study of OX40 agonist ivuxolimab in advanced cancers. The table came from immunoSEQ multiplex PCR; TCRdb's copy has only in-frame clones and leaves some out. The sample holds approximately 60,000 clones, 65% to 85% seen once. The specimen comprised CD4+ or CD8+ T cells sorted from blood, sampled in a trial of the OX40 agonist ivuxolimab. The receptors originated from an adult with an advanced solid tumor such as melanoma, head and neck, liver or kidney cancer. Both conserved end residues are part of each CDR3. The D gene is left open where the match is weak. Clone sizes are given selectively: once, few, many, or a class where the clone is expanded.

size: .; V: TRBV2; D: TRBD1; J: TRBJ1-1; DNA: TGTGCCAGCAGTCAGGGGGCTTACACTGAAGCTTTCTTT; CDR3: CASSQGAYTEAFF
size: few; V: TRBV7-5; D: .; J: TRBJ1-2; DNA: TGTGCCAGAAGCTTAGCGAAGGGGGCTCACTATGGCTACACCTTC; CDR3: CARSLAKGAHYGYTF
size: .; V: TRBV2; D: TRBD1; J: TRBJ1-1; DNA: TGTGCCAGCAGTGAGGACAGGGCCACTGAAGCTTTCTTT; CDR3: CASSEDRATEAFF
size: .; V: TRBV2; D: .; J: TRBJ1-4; DNA: TGTGCCAGCAGTGCGCCGACAGGTTCTAATGAAAAACTGTTTTTT; CDR3: CASSAPTGSNEKLFF
size: .; V: TRBV7-8; D: .; J: TRBJ1-2; DNA: TGTGCCAGCAGCCGGGATTGGGGCGGCTACACCTTC; CDR3: CASSRDWGGYTF
size: .; V: TRBV5-5; D: .; J: TRBJ2-7; DNA: TGTGCCTGCTCCGGGATTTCCTACGAGCAGTACTTC; CDR3: CACSGISYEQYF
size: .; V: TRBV5-6; D: TRBD1; J: TRBJ1-6; DNA: TGTGCCAGCAGCTTGCTACCGGGGCAGGGGGTCTCACCCCTCCACTTT; CDR3: CASSLLPGQGVSPLHF
size: .; V: TRBV7-2; D: .; J: TRBJ1-1; DNA: TGTGCCAGCAGCTTAGGTAGGGCAGCTGACACTGAAGCTTTCTTT; CDR3: CASSLGRAADTEAFF
size: .; V: TRBV10-2; D: TRBD1; J: TRBJ2-5; DNA: TGCGCCAGCAGTGAAACGACAGGGTGGGAGACCCAGTACTTC; CDR3: CASSETTGWETQYF
size: .; V: TRBV29-1; D: .; J: TRBJ2-3; DNA: TGCAGCGCTGAATGGGGGGCAGAAGATACGCAGTATTTT; CDR3: CSAEWGAEDTQYF
size: once; V: TRBV5-6; D: .; J: TRBJ1-4; DNA: TGTGCCAGCAGCTTGACACGAAATGAAAAACTGTTTTTT; CDR3: CASSLTRNEKLFF
size: few; V: TRBV6-5; D: .; J: TRBJ2-7; DNA: TGTGCCAGCAGTTCGCGGGGTCCCTACGAGCAGTACTTC; CDR3: CASSSRGPYEQYF
size: .; V: TRBV6-4; D: .; J: TRBJ2-1; DNA: TGTGCCAGCAGTGACTCGAGGAGGGCGGATGAGCAGTTCTTC; CDR3: CASSDSRRADEQFF
size: .; V: TRBV7-2; D: TRBD1; J: TRBJ2-5; DNA: TGTGCCAGCAGCCGCACTCCGGGACAGGGGGAAGAGACCCAGTACTTC; CDR3: CASSRTPGQGEETQYF
size: .; V: TRBV5-1; D: .; J: TRBJ1-5; DNA: TGCGCCAGCAGCTTAGAGCAGGGAAATCAGCCCCAGCATTTT; CDR3: CASSLEQGNQPQHF
size: .; V: TRBV11-3; D: .; J: TRBJ1-1; DNA: TGTGCCAGCAGCTTAGATATTGACACTGAAGCTTTCTTT; CDR3: CASSLDIDTEAFF
size: .; V: TRBV28; D: TRBD2; J: TRBJ2-7; DNA: TGTGCCAGCAGTTTCAGACTAGCGGGAGGAGGTGAGCAGTACTTC; CDR3: CASSFRLAGGGEQYF
size: .; V: TRBV7-9; D: .; J: TRBJ2-1; DNA: TGTGCCAGCACCCGGAAGCATGAGCAGTTCTTC; CDR3: CASTRKHEQFF
size: .; V: TRBV10-3; D: TRBD2; J: TRBJ2-5; DNA: TGTGCCATCAGTGGGACTAGCGGGGGGGCTGGGGAGACCCAGTACTTC; CDR3: CAISGTSGGAGETQYF
size: .; V: TRBV27; D: TRBD2; J: TRBJ2-5; DNA: TGTGCCAGCAGTGGACTAAGCGGGGGGGAAGAGACCCAGTACTTC; CDR3: CASSGLSGGEETQYF
size: .; V: TRBV5-4; D: TRBD2; J: TRBJ2-2; DNA: TGTGCCAGCAGCTCGGGGGGAGACCAGAACACCGGGGAGCTGTTTTTT; CDR3: CASSSGGDQNTGELFF
size: .; V: TRBV28; D: .; J: TRBJ1-4; DNA: TGTGCCAGCAGCCGATCCTTGAATGAAAAACTGTTTTTT; CDR3: CASSRSLNEKLFF
size: .; V: TRBV2; D: .; J: TRBJ2-3; DNA: TGTGCCAGCAGTGAGGTTGCGGGGAGCACAGATACGCAGTATTTT; CDR3: CASSEVAGSTDTQYF
size: .; V: TRBV10-2; D: .; J: TRBJ2-3; DNA: TGCGCCAGCAGCCCCGCCAGGGCAGGGGCAGATACGCAGTATTTT; CDR3: CASSPARAGADTQYF
size: .; V: TRBV2; D: TRBD2; J: TRBJ2-7; DNA: TGTGCCAGCAGTGAGTGGGAGGGGACGGGAACCTACGAGCAGTACTTC; CDR3: CASSEWEGTGTYEQYF
size: .; V: TRBV7-8; D: .; J: TRBJ2-5; DNA: TGTGCCAGCAGCTTAGGGGAGTATGGGACCCAGTACTTC; CDR3: CASSLGEYGTQYF
size: .; V: TRBV9; D: .; J: TRBJ1-2; DNA: TGTGCCAGCAGCGTAGGACTTACGGACGGAGGATATGGCTACACCTTC; CDR3: CASSVGLTDGGYGYTF
size: .; V: TRBV15; D: .; J: TRBJ1-4; DNA: TGTGCCACCCATCAATCGCCTTCGGGGGGGAACCTGTTTTTT; CDR3: CATHQSPSGGNLFF
size: .; V: TRBV5-4; D: .; J: TRBJ2-7; DNA: TGTGCCAGCAGCTTGACCCCCTACGAGCAGTACTTC; CDR3: CASSLTPYEQYF
size: .; V: TRBV2; D: TRBD2; J: TRBJ2-5; DNA: TGTGCCAGCAGTGAAAGGCTAGCGGGAGAGACCCAGTACTTC; CDR3: CASSERLAGETQYF
size: .; V: TRBV30; D: .; J: TRBJ2-5; DNA: TGTGCCTGGGCGGGGTTCCAAGAGACCCAGTACTTC; CDR3: CAWAGFQETQYF
size: .; V: TRBV9; D: .; J: TRBJ1-6; DNA: TGTGCCAGCAGTGCACAGGCAGGAAATAATTCACCCCTCCACTTT; CDR3: CASSAQAGNNSPLHF
size: once; V: TRBV21-1; D: .; J: TRBJ2-5; DNA: TGTGCCAGCAGCAAACTGGACAGTTGGAAGCCAGCACAAGAGACCCAGTACTTC; CDR3: CASSKLDSWKPAQETQYF
size: .; V: TRBV4-3; D: TRBD2; J: TRBJ2-7; DNA: TGCGCCAGCAGCCAGGGGACTAGCGGGGGATCCTACGAGCAGTACTTC; CDR3: CASSQGTSGGSYEQYF
size: few; V: TRBV6-4; D: .; J: TRBJ1-1; DNA: TGTGCCAGCAGTGTCAAAGATGGAACTGAAGCTTTCTTT; CDR3: CASSVKDGTEAFF
size: .; V: TRBV2; D: .; J: TRBJ1-2; DNA: TGTGCCAGCAGTAGGCGCCCCTATGGCTACACCTTC; CDR3: CASSRRPYGYTF
size: .; V: TRBV29-1; D: .; J: TRBJ1-1; DNA: TGCAGCGTTTCCCCGGGAAGGAACACTGAAGCTTTCTTT; CDR3: CSVSPGRNTEAFF
size: .; V: TRBV10-3; D: .; J: TRBJ1-1; DNA: TGTGCCATCAGAGAATGGGGAGATAGCACTGAAGCTTTCTTT; CDR3: CAIREWGDSTEAFF
size: .; V: TRBV5-4; D: .; J: TRBJ1-5; DNA: TGTGCCAGCAGCTTGAAAGGGACCAATCAGCCCCAGCATTTT; CDR3: CASSLKGTNQPQHF
size: .; V: TRBV5-5; D: TRBD1; J: TRBJ2-1; DNA: TGTGCCAGCAGCCCCCGGGACAGACAATACAATGAGCAGTTCTTC; CDR3: CASSPRDRQYNEQFF
size: .; V: TRBV6-6; D: TRBD1; J: TRBJ2-3; DNA: TGTGCCAGCAGAACAGGGGGGAGAGATACGCAGTATTTT; CDR3: CASRTGGRDTQYF
size: .; V: TRBV6-1; D: .; J: TRBJ1-1; DNA: TGTGCCAGCAGTGCCCGTCAGGGAGGGATCACTGAAGCTTTCTTT; CDR3: CASSARQGGITEAFF
size: .; V: TRBV7-6; D: TRBD2; J: TRBJ2-7; DNA: TGTGCCAGCAGCTTACAGAGTCCGGGACTAGCGGGCGTACCCTACGAGCAGTACTTC; CDR3: CASSLQSPGLAGVPYEQYF
size: few; V: TRBV28; D: .; J: TRBJ1-1; DNA: TGTGCCAGCAGTTCCTACGACGGTAGAACTGAAGCTTTCTTT; CDR3: CASSSYDGRTEAFF
size: .; V: TRBV9; D: .; J: TRBJ2-4; DNA: TGTGCCAGCAGCGCAAACAGGGATGTTGGAAACATTCAGTACTTC; CDR3: CASSANRDVGNIQYF
size: .; V: TRBV11-2; D: TRBD2; J: TRBJ2-4; DNA: TGTGCCAGCAGCCCGTTGAGGAGCGGGGGGCGGGGAAACATTCAGTACTTC; CDR3: CASSPLRSGGRGNIQYF
size: .; V: TRBV5-1; D: .; J: TRBJ2-5; DNA: TGCGCCAGCAGCCCCCCCTTCGGGACAACTCAAGAGACCCAGTACTTC; CDR3: CASSPPFGTTQETQYF
size: .; V: TRBV6-5; D: TRBD1; J: TRBJ1-1; DNA: TGTGCCAGCAGAATCCTGCCGACAGGGACTGAAGCTTTCTTT; CDR3: CASRILPTGTEAFF
size: .; V: TRBV5-5; D: .; J: TRBJ1-4; DNA: TGTGCCAGCAGCCGGGTTTATAATGAAAAACTGTTTTTT; CDR3: CASSRVYNEKLFF
size: .; V: TRBV10-3; D: .; J: TRBJ1-5; DNA: TGTGCCATCAGTGAGGGTATCAATCAGCCCCAGCATTTT; CDR3: CAISEGINQPQHF
size: few; V: TRBV7-9; D: TRBD1; J: TRBJ1-2; DNA: TGTGCCAGCAGCCCTCCGGGACAGGAAAAGCTCAACTATGGCTACACCTTC; CDR3: CASSPPGQEKLNYGYTF
size: .; V: TRBV4-1; D: TRBD2; J: TRBJ2-3; DNA: TGCGCCAGCAGCCACAATCCTAGCGGGGGTGGAGATACGCAGTATTTT; CDR3: CASSHNPSGGGDTQYF
size: .; V: TRBV6-1; D: TRBD2; J: TRBJ2-1; DNA: TGTGCCAGCAGTGAAGCCCTAGCGGGAGGTGGAAATGAGCAGTTCTTC; CDR3: CASSEALAGGGNEQFF
size: once; V: TRBV6-5; D: .; J: TRBJ1-2; DNA: TGTGCCAGTAAGGAGAAAGCTTTTTCTTATGGCTACACCTTC; CDR3: CASKEKAFSYGYTF